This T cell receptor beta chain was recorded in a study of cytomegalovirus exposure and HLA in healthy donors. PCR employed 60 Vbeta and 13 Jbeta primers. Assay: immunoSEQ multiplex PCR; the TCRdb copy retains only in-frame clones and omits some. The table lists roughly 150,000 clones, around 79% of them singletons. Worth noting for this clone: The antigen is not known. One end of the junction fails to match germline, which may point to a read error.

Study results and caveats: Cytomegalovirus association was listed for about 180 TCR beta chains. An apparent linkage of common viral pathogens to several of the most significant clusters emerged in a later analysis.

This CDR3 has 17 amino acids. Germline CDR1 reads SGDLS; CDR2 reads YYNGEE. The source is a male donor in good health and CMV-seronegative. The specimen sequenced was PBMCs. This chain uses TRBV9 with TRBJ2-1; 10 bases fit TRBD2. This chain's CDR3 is CANSHSTWTSGYNEQFF. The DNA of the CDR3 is TGTGCCAACAGCCACAGTACTTGGACTAGCGGTTACAATGAGCAGTTCTTC. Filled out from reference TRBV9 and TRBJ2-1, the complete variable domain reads DSGVTQTPKHLITATGQRVTLRCSPRSGDLSVYWYQQSLDQGLQFLIQYYNGEERAKGNILERFSAQQFPDLHSELNLSSLELGDSALYFCANSHSTWTSGYNEQFFGPGTRLTVL.